Listed below are T cell receptor beta chains from one sample, sequenced in a study of T cell repertoires in cytomegalovirus infection. One entry per CDR3 protein, called by TCRdb with MiXCR from the reads. The sample holds 480,000 or so distinct CDR3 sequences, about 10% seen once. The specimen sequenced was PBMCs. The receptors were sampled from a human donor in good health (CMV status not recorded). Some clones in this sample may be carry-over from other donors' samples. Each CDR3 is given with its conserved first and last residue. Each record gives: J gene, clone size, V gene, D gene, CDR3 DNA, CDR3 protein. A D gene is named only where the DNA matches it firmly. For some rows the clone size is stated as once, few or many, or as a class when expanded; others skip it.

TRBJ2-3,many,TRBV27,NA,TGTGCCATCGGGACTGCCTCCACAGATACGCAGTATTTT,CAIGTASTDTQYF
TRBJ2-7,few,TRBV27,TRBD2,TGTGCCAGCAGTTTAAACCCAGCGGGGGGGGCCTACGAGCAGTACTTC,CASSLNPAGGAYEQYF
TRBJ2-1,NA,TRBV19,TRBD2,TGTGCCAGTAGTATTAGCGGGAGTATAAGTGAGCAGTTCTTC,CASSISGSISEQFF
TRBJ2-3,NA,TRBV20-1,TRBD2,TGCAGTGCCACGACTAGCGGGGACCCGGATACGCAGTATTTT,CSATTSGDPDTQYF
TRBJ2-7,many,TRBV6-5,NA,TGTGCCAGCAGCCCCTTTCCCGGGGGCGAGCAGTACTTC,CASSPFPGGEQYF
TRBJ2-2,many,TRBV28,NA,TGTGCCAGCAGACCCCAAGACAGGACGGTCACCGGGGAGCTGTTTTTT,CASRPQDRTVTGELFF
TRBJ2-2,NA,TRBV29-1,NA,TGCAGCGTTGACTCCGGGGGCAAAACCGGGGAGCTGTTTTTT,CSVDSGGKTGELFF
TRBJ2-1,many,TRBV5-4,TRBD2,TGTGCCAGCAGCTTGAGGCGGGAGACCCTCAATGAGCAGTTCTTC,CASSLRRETLNEQFF
TRBJ1-1,many,TRBV20-1,NA,TGCAGTGCTCACCGGGACCTTAACACTGAAGCTTTCTTT,CSAHRDLNTEAFF
TRBJ1-5,many,TRBV6-6,NA,TGTGCCAGCAGTTCGGGGCAGGATAGCAATCAGCCCCAGCATTTT,CASSSGQDSNQPQHF
TRBJ2-3,NA,TRBV9,NA,TGTGCCAGCAGCGTATACGGCGGGGGCACAGATACGCAGTATTTT,CASSVYGGGTDTQYF
TRBJ2-1,many,TRBV7-8,NA,TGTGCCAGCAGCTTAGCGGGGGGGCTAGGCAATGAGCAGTTCTTC,CASSLAGGLGNEQFF
TRBJ2-2,few,TRBV20-1,TRBD2,TGCAGTGCTAGTAGTAGCGGGAGGAACACCGGGGAGCTGTTTTTT,CSASSSGRNTGELFF
TRBJ2-1,NA,TRBV6-2/TRBV6-3,NA,TGTGCCAGCAGCCACAATAATGAGCAGTTCTTC,CASSHNNEQFF